These T cell receptor beta chains were read from a single sample in a study of cytomegalovirus exposure and HLA in healthy donors. Clones were read by immunoSEQ multiplex PCR, and TCRdb kept only the in-frame ones, dropping some. The top ten hold approximately 1.5% of the sample, which has 150,000 to 200,000 clones, 82% seen once. Material for sequencing was PBMCs. These receptors all come from a man in his forties or fifties in good health and CMV-seronegative. Each CDR3 is given with its conserved first and last residue. D genes are given only for firm matches. Clone size is stated in some rows and not others, as once, few, many or a class when expanded.

v_call: TRBV28; j_call: TRBJ2-5; d_call: .; clone_size: .; cdr3_nt: TGTGCCAGCAGTTTATCTAGCCCCCAAGAGACCCAGTACTTC; cdr3_aa: CASSLSSPQETQYF
v_call: TRBV5-1; j_call: TRBJ1-1; d_call: .; clone_size: .; cdr3_nt: TGCGCCAGCAGCTTGAGTCGCAGTATGAACACTGAAGCTTTCTTT; cdr3_aa: CASSLSRSMNTEAFF
v_call: TRBV28; j_call: TRBJ1-2; d_call: TRBD1; clone_size: .; cdr3_nt: TGTGCCAGCAGCCTAGGGGGACAGGGTAGGGGCTACACCTTC; cdr3_aa: CASSLGGQGRGYTF
v_call: TRBV7-2; j_call: TRBJ2-2; d_call: TRBD1; clone_size: .; cdr3_nt: TGTGCCAGCAGCTTGGGACAGTACGGGGAGCTGTTTTTT; cdr3_aa: CASSLGQYGELFF
v_call: TRBV14; j_call: TRBJ2-2; d_call: .; clone_size: .; cdr3_nt: TGTGCCAGCAGCCAAGATCTAGGGGCGTCCACCGGGGAGCTGTTTTTT; cdr3_aa: CASSQDLGASTGELFF
v_call: TRBV4-1; j_call: TRBJ2-7; d_call: TRBD1; clone_size: few; cdr3_nt: TGCGCCAGCAGCGCCCCCGGGACAGGGTCCAACTACGAGCAGTACTTC; cdr3_aa: CASSAPGTGSNYEQYF
v_call: TRBV9; j_call: TRBJ2-7; d_call: TRBD2; clone_size: .; cdr3_nt: TGTGCCAGCAGCGTAGACCCCCTAGCGGGGGGTTATGAGCAGTACTTC; cdr3_aa: CASSVDPLAGGYEQYF
v_call: TRBV28; j_call: TRBJ2-3; d_call: .; clone_size: .; cdr3_nt: TGTGCCAGCAGTTCTACAGGGTTTGAGGATACGCAGTATTTT; cdr3_aa: CASSSTGFEDTQYF
v_call: TRBV7-9; j_call: TRBJ2-5; d_call: .; clone_size: .; cdr3_nt: TGTGCCAGCAGCCCTCCTCCTAGCGACCAAGAGACCCAGTACTTC; cdr3_aa: CASSPPPSDQETQYF
v_call: TRBV21-1; j_call: TRBJ2-7; d_call: .; clone_size: .; cdr3_nt: TGTGCCAGCAGCAGGGCAGGAGGGGCAGGGCAAACCTCTAGCGGGAGTCGGTACGAGCAGTACTTC; cdr3_aa: CASSRAGGAGQTSSGSRYEQYF
v_call: TRBV6-5; j_call: TRBJ1-4; d_call: TRBD1; clone_size: .; cdr3_nt: TGTGCCAGCAGTGGGACAGTCCCCTGGGGTGAAAAACTGTTTTTT; cdr3_aa: CASSGTVPWGEKLFF
v_call: TRBV5-1; j_call: TRBJ2-1; d_call: TRBD1; clone_size: once; cdr3_nt: TGCGCCAGCAGCCCGGGACAGGGGGCCTACAATGAGCAGTTCTTC; cdr3_aa: CASSPGQGAYNEQFF
v_call: TRBV28; j_call: TRBJ2-1; d_call: .; clone_size: .; cdr3_nt: TGTGCCAGCAGTTTCGTGAACGATGGGGCTGAGCAGTTCTTC; cdr3_aa: CASSFVNDGAEQFF
v_call: TRBV11-2; j_call: TRBJ2-1; d_call: .; clone_size: .; cdr3_nt: TGTGCCAGCAGCTTTGGCGGGGCGGGGAATGAGCAGTTCTTC; cdr3_aa: CASSFGGAGNEQFF
v_call: TRBV11-2; j_call: TRBJ2-4; d_call: TRBD1; clone_size: .; cdr3_nt: TGTGCCAGCAGCTTAGGGGACAGAGCCAAAAACATTCAGTACTTC; cdr3_aa: CASSLGDRAKNIQYF
v_call: TRBV5-1; j_call: TRBJ2-7; d_call: TRBD2; clone_size: .; cdr3_nt: TGCGCCAGCAGCGTTACTAGCGGGGGTTACGAGCAGTACTTC; cdr3_aa: CASSVTSGGYEQYF
v_call: TRBV27; j_call: TRBJ1-6; d_call: TRBD1; clone_size: .; cdr3_nt: TGTGCCAGCAGTTTATCGTTGATAGCCGGGACAGGGGAGGCGATAAGAGATTCACCCCTCCACTTT; cdr3_aa: CASSLSLIAGTGEAIRDSPLHF
v_call: TRBV4-3; j_call: TRBJ1-1; d_call: .; clone_size: .; cdr3_nt: TGCGCCAGCAGCCAAGTATTAACAGGCCCCAACACTGAAGCTTTCTTT; cdr3_aa: CASSQVLTGPNTEAFF
v_call: TRBV14; j_call: TRBJ2-7; d_call: .; clone_size: once; cdr3_nt: TGTGCCAGCAGCCAAGGTCGGAGGACCTACGAGCAGTACTTC; cdr3_aa: CASSQGRRTYEQYF
v_call: TRBV6-5; j_call: TRBJ1-4; d_call: TRBD1; clone_size: few; cdr3_nt: TGTGCCAGCAGGATCGACAGGGGGCGCGAAAAACTGTTTTTT; cdr3_aa: CASRIDRGREKLFF
v_call: TRBV6-5; j_call: TRBJ1-4; d_call: .; clone_size: few; cdr3_nt: TGTGCCAGCAGCCGTCAGGGCGCAACTAATGAAAAACTGTTTTTT; cdr3_aa: CASSRQGATNEKLFF
v_call: TRBV29-1; j_call: TRBJ1-2; d_call: .; clone_size: .; cdr3_nt: TGCAGCGTAGATGAAACAGGGACGGGCTACACCTTC; cdr3_aa: CSVDETGTGYTF
v_call: TRBV19; j_call: TRBJ2-2; d_call: TRBD1; clone_size: .; cdr3_nt: TGTGCCAGTAGTACCCGAGGGGGCCCCGGGGAGCTGTTTTTT; cdr3_aa: CASSTRGGPGELFF
v_call: TRBV19; j_call: TRBJ1-5; d_call: .; clone_size: .; cdr3_nt: TGTGCCGTGGGGGGGCGCGGGCAGCCCCAGCATTTT; cdr3_aa: CAVGGRGQPQHF
v_call: TRBV29-1; j_call: TRBJ2-1; d_call: TRBD1; clone_size: .; cdr3_nt: TGCAGCGTTGGGTTAGGACAGGGGAACAATGAGCAGCTCTTC; cdr3_aa: CSVGLGQGNNEQLF
v_call: TRBV9; j_call: TRBJ1-1; d_call: TRBD1; clone_size: .; cdr3_nt: TGTGCCAGCAGCCCCCGGGGACAGGGAAAGGGTGAAGCTTTCTTT; cdr3_aa: CASSPRGQGKGEAFF
v_call: TRBV9; j_call: TRBJ2-1; d_call: TRBD1; clone_size: .; cdr3_nt: TGTGCCAGCAGCTCAGCCTTGGGACAGTCCTACAATGAGCAGTTCTTC; cdr3_aa: CASSSALGQSYNEQFF
v_call: TRBV28; j_call: TRBJ1-6; d_call: TRBD1; clone_size: .; cdr3_nt: TGTGCCAGCAGTTCCCTTTCTCCGGGACAGGGAATCTATAATTCACCCCTCCACTTT; cdr3_aa: CASSSLSPGQGIYNSPLHF
v_call: TRBV9; j_call: TRBJ2-3; d_call: TRBD2; clone_size: .; cdr3_nt: TGTGCCAGCAGCGTAGGTATTGGGACTAGCGGGGCCACAGATACGCAGTATTTT; cdr3_aa: CASSVGIGTSGATDTQYF
v_call: TRBV5-1; j_call: TRBJ1-1; d_call: TRBD1; clone_size: .; cdr3_nt: TGCGCCAGCAGCTTTCAGGGGGACAGGGGGGCTTTCTTT; cdr3_aa: CASSFQGDRGAFF
v_call: TRBV18; j_call: TRBJ2-5; d_call: .; clone_size: .; cdr3_nt: TGTGCCAGCTCACCACCGGTGGGAGGGGGCCAAGAGACCCAGTACTTC; cdr3_aa: CASSPPVGGGQETQYF
v_call: TRBV9; j_call: TRBJ2-3; d_call: TRBD2; clone_size: .; cdr3_nt: TGTGCCAGCAGCCCGAGCGGGAGGGTTACAGATACGCAGTATTTT; cdr3_aa: CASSPSGRVTDTQYF
v_call: TRBV7-9; j_call: TRBJ2-1; d_call: TRBD2; clone_size: .; cdr3_nt: TGTGCCAGCAGCCGGCAGGGCGGGAGGTCGGGTGAGCAGTTCTTC; cdr3_aa: CASSRQGGRSGEQFF
v_call: TRBV29-1; j_call: TRBJ1-1; d_call: .; clone_size: .; cdr3_nt: TGCAGCGTTGATATATCTTCGGGGTCCACTGAAGCTTTCTTT; cdr3_aa: CSVDISSGSTEAFF
v_call: TRBV5-1; j_call: TRBJ2-5; d_call: .; clone_size: few; cdr3_nt: TGCGCCAGCAGCTTGGATTGGAGTCAACAAGAGACCCAGTACTTC; cdr3_aa: CASSLDWSQQETQYF
v_call: TRBV4-1; j_call: TRBJ1-2; d_call: .; clone_size: .; cdr3_nt: TGCGCCAGCAGCCAAGATAGAACAGGGAAGGGCTACACCTTC; cdr3_aa: CASSQDRTGKGYTF
v_call: TRBV11-3; j_call: TRBJ2-7; d_call: .; clone_size: .; cdr3_nt: TGTGCCAGCAGCTTAGGGCCCTCCTACGAGCAGTACTTC; cdr3_aa: CASSLGPSYEQYF
v_call: TRBV9; j_call: TRBJ1-4; d_call: TRBD1; clone_size: .; cdr3_nt: TGTGCCAGCAGCGAGGCAGGGGGCGTCGGAAATGAAAAACTGTTTTTT; cdr3_aa: CASSEAGGVGNEKLFF
v_call: TRBV7-9; j_call: TRBJ1-2; d_call: TRBD1; clone_size: .; cdr3_nt: TGTGCCAGCAGCTTTGCAGGGGGTGCCTATGGCTACACCTTC; cdr3_aa: CASSFAGGAYGYTF
v_call: TRBV5-1; j_call: TRBJ1-2; d_call: TRBD1; clone_size: .; cdr3_nt: TGCGCCAGCAGCAGGACAGGGAGAGAAGGCTACACCTTC; cdr3_aa: CASSRTGREGYTF
v_call: TRBV4-2; j_call: TRBJ1-1; d_call: .; clone_size: .; cdr3_nt: TGTGCCAGCAGCCAAGCGCAGGGTGATAACACTGAAGCTTTCTTT; cdr3_aa: CASSQAQGDNTEAFF
v_call: TRBV5-8; j_call: TRBJ2-4; d_call: .; clone_size: .; cdr3_nt: TGTGCCAGCAGCTTTGCAGGGGAAGTAAAAAACATTCAGTACTTC; cdr3_aa: CASSFAGEVKNIQYF
v_call: TRBV5-1; j_call: TRBJ2-3; d_call: TRBD1; clone_size: .; cdr3_nt: TGCGCCAGCAGCTTGGAGGGACAGGGATCAGATACGCAGTATTTT; cdr3_aa: CASSLEGQGSDTQYF
v_call: TRBV28; j_call: TRBJ1-2; d_call: .; clone_size: once; cdr3_nt: TGTGCCAGCAGTTTACGCAGGCCATCCTCGGGGGGCTACACCTTC; cdr3_aa: CASSLRRPSSGGYTF
v_call: TRBV19; j_call: TRBJ2-7; d_call: .; clone_size: .; cdr3_nt: TGTGCCAGTAGTAAGCAGGGCTGGGGTTACGAGCAGTACTTC; cdr3_aa: CASSKQGWGYEQYF
v_call: TRBV6-4; j_call: TRBJ1-2; d_call: TRBD1; clone_size: .; cdr3_nt: TGTGCCAGCAGGGAGAGGGGGCTAGGCTATGGCTACACCTTC; cdr3_aa: CASRERGLGYGYTF
v_call: TRBV19; j_call: TRBJ1-2; d_call: TRBD1; clone_size: few; cdr3_nt: TGTGCCAGTAGTTCGACAGGGGCTAACTATGGCTACACCTTC; cdr3_aa: CASSSTGANYGYTF